This TCR beta chain emerged from a study of cytomegalovirus exposure and HLA in healthy donors. Trimming shortened V by 9 bases and J by 6 bases, and 11 bases separated the two germline ends. The CDR3 covers 11 residues. Germline V gene data show CDR1 as LNHDA and CDR2 as SQIVND (reference sequence). The PCR ran on 60 Vbeta and 13 Jbeta primers. The authors' processing: Later reanalysis found roughly 80 million unique TCR beta chains, 10 million to 14 million of them shared. Assay used: immunoSEQ multiplex PCR; TCRdb lists only in-frame clones, some missing. That table furnishes V, J and clone size, whereas the DNA furnished D and trimming. The sample consists of about 110,000 clones, around 79% of them appearing once. For this clone: The target antigen is unknown.

Study-level findings and limits: A few CMV-associated chains proved CMV antigen-specific in vitro.

Sample: PBMCs. The receptor's source is a woman in her thirties or forties in good health and CMV-seronegative. The gene calls are TRBV19 and TRBJ1-2; D not resolved. The CDR3 protein is CASPPSNGYTF. CDR3 in DNA: TGTGCCAGCCCCCCGAGCAATGGCTACACCTTC. Supplemented by reference TRBV19 and TRBJ1-2, the full variable domain reads DGGITQSPKYLFRKEGQNVTLSCEQNLNHDAMYWYRQDPGQGLRLIYYSQIVNDFQKGDIAEGYSVSREKKESFPLTVTSAQKNPTAFYLCASPPSNGYTFGSGTRLTVV.